Presented here are 20 T cell receptor beta chains from one specimen sequenced in a study of blood T cell repertoires in COVID-19. Sequencing was performed with immunoSEQ multiplex PCR; in TCRdb, only in-frame clones are kept and a portion is missing. The profile shows 350,000 to 450,000 clones, 75% to 90% of them singletons. The specimen sequenced was PBMCs or T cells enriched from blood (not recorded which). Receptor source: a man younger than 45 who had recovered from COVID-19.

The chain has TRBV5-1 and TRBJ2-3; 7 bases are a match to TRBD1. J lost 3 bases, V lost 1 base, and 11 bases had no gene match. The CDR3 runs to 17 residues. Germline-derived CDR1 and CDR2 are SGHRS and YFSETQ. The CDR3 is CASSLKGQDSRTDTQYF. CDR3 nucleotide sequence: TGCGCCAGCAGCTTGAAAGGACAGGACAGTCGGACAGATACGCAGTATTTT.

J is TRBJ2-6 and V is TRBV7-3; D not resolved. V was cut by 6 bases and J by 0 bases, with 9 bases left in between. Germline CDR1 reads SGHTA; CDR2 reads FQGTGA. The length of the CDR3 is 15 residues. In DNA form, the CDR3 reads TGTGCCAGCAGTACACTACGCTCTGGGGCCAACGTCCTGACTTTC. This gives the protein CASSTLRSGANVLTF.

This clone was detected once. The V gene is TRBV2, the J gene TRBJ2-2; D remains unclear. Germline CDR1 and CDR2: SNHLY and FYNNEI. Trimming shortened V by 5 bases and J by 6 bases, and 4 bases separated the two germline ends. CDR3 length equals 11 residues. For the CDR3, the DNA is TGTGCCAGCAGTTATCCCGGGGAGCTGTTTTTT. Its translation is CASSYPGELFF.

This chain uses TRBV12-3 or TRBV12-4 with TRBJ1-1; 8 positions match TRBD1. V gave up 8 bases and J gave up 7 bases; unmatched junction bases: 3. The CDR3 covers 11 residues. The CDR3: CASGQGREAFF. The DNA for the CDR3 is TGTGCCAGCGGACAGGGCCGTGAAGCTTTCTTT.

The V call is TRBV19, the J call TRBJ2-2; D gene ambiguous. The CDR3 totals 14 residues. The V gene lost 3 bases and the J gene lost 1 base, with 6 bases spanning the gap. Germline V lookup: CDR1 LNHDA, CDR2 SQIVND (reference sequence). This CDR3 reads CASSILRNTGELFF. CDR3 nucleotide sequence: TGTGCCAGTAGTATTCTACGGAACACCGGGGAGCTGTTTTTT.

V and J are TRBV12-5 and TRBJ2-2; D might be TRBD2 (6 bases). The CDR3 covers 12 residues. Trimming stripped 4 bases from V and 7 bases from J, with 7 bases between. Germline lookup yields CDR1 LGHNT and CDR2 FRNRAP. The CDR3 DNA is TGTGCTAGTGGTTCGGAGGGCGGGGAGCTGTTTTTT. It codes for CASGSEGGELFF.

Here the CDR3 reads CASSLNYGFEKLFF. The CDR3 nucleotides are TGTGCCAGCAGCTTGAACTATGGGTTTGAAAAACTGTTTTTT. The V call is TRBV5-4, the J call TRBJ1-4; D gene uncertain. The V and J ends lost 1 base and 7 bases respectively, with 11 bases between them. The germline V gene has CDR1 SGHNT and CDR2 YYREEE (reference sequence). This CDR3 contains 14 residues. Full variable domain (missing parts from reference TRBV5-4 and TRBJ1-4): ETGVTQSPTHLIKTRGQQVTLRCSSQSGHNTVSWYQQALGQGPQFIFQYYREEENGRGNFPPRFSGLQFPNYSSELNVNALELDDSALYLCASSLNYGFEKLFFGSGTQLSVL.

The rearrangement uses TRBV2 and TRBJ2-1; D might be TRBD2 (6 bases). With 6 bases removed from V and 10 bases from J, the gap between germline ends came to 22 bases. Germline V gives CDR1 SNHLY, CDR2 FYNNEI. This CDR3 contains 15 residues. The CDR3 sequence: CASSTRAPWGEEQFF. The CDR3 coding sequence is TGTGCCAGCAGCACCCGGGCCCCCTGGGGGGAAGAGCAGTTCTTC.

The chain carries TRBV2 and TRBJ2-1; 8 bases line up with TRBD2. This CDR3 has 16 amino acids. CDR1 SNHLY and CDR2 FYNNEI come from the germline V gene. Trimming cost V 5 bases and J 5 bases; bases outside gene matches: 11. CDR3: CASSQREGPGDNEQFF. CDR3 in DNA: TGTGCCAGCAGTCAACGGGAGGGCCCGGGTGACAATGAGCAGTTCTTC.

The chain employs TRBV12-3 or TRBV12-4 and TRBJ1-5; no reliable D call. With 4 bases removed from V and 4 bases from J, the gap between germline ends came to 5 bases. This CDR3 is built from 12 residues. CDR3 in amino acids: CASSSVNQPQHF. The CDR3 DNA reads as TGTGCCAGCAGTTCTGTTAATCAGCCCCAGCATTTT.

This chain joins TRBV19 and TRBJ1-5; TRBD1 matches 9 bases. This CDR3 has 16 residues. CDR1 and CDR2 from the germline V gene are LNHDA and SQIVND (reference sequence). Unmatched junction bases numbered 12, after V lost 8 bases and J lost 4 bases. The CDR3 DNA reads TGTGCCAGTTCTAGTAGTGGGACAGGGCTTAATCAGCCCCAGCATTTT. This gives the protein CASSSSGTGLNQPQHF.

This chain joins TRBV10-3 and TRBJ2-7; the match to TRBD2 covers 7 bases. The length of the CDR3 is 13 residues. Trimming took 6 bases from V and 6 from J; bases not matched to a gene: 8. Germline CDR1 is ENHRY and CDR2 is SYGVKD. The CDR3 here is CAIRGAGEGEQYF. CDR3 nucleotide sequence: TGTGCCATCAGAGGGGCGGGAGAAGGCGAGCAGTACTTC.

J is TRBJ2-7 and V is TRBV6-5; 9 bases line up with TRBD1. The CDR3 loop spans 15 amino acids. The germline V gene encodes CDR1 MNHEY and CDR2 SVGAGI. V gave up 2 bases and J gave up 4 bases; unmatched junction bases: 6. The CDR3 loop reads CASSYGGTGNYEQYF. Written as DNA, the CDR3 is TGTGCCAGCAGTTACGGAGGGACAGGGAATTACGAGCAGTACTTC.

This clone has a single count. This chain links TRBV6-5 with TRBJ2-7; 10 bases align to TRBD2. After removal of 4 bases from V and 4 bases from J, the junction contained 7 bases not matched to a gene. CDR1 and CDR2 (germline): MNHEY, SVGAGI. The CDR3 consists of 15 residues. The CDR3 is CASSSGLAGAYEQYF. The CDR3 region has the DNA TGTGCCAGCAGTTCCGGGCTAGCGGGAGCTTACGAGCAGTACTTC.

DNA for the CDR3: TGTGCCAGCAGTGAAGGGACAGGGCCCTATGGCTACACCTTC. This sequence encodes CASSEGTGPYGYTF. The rearrangement uses TRBV2 and TRBJ1-2; 8 bases map to TRBD1. CDR3 length: 14 residues. Trimming at V came to 1 base and at J to 4 bases, leaving 2 bases not matched to a gene. The germline V gene encodes CDR1 SNHLY and CDR2 FYNNEI.

The rearrangement links TRBV6-5 to TRBJ2-7; 9 positions agree with TRBD2. The CDR3 sequence is 14 residues long. Trimming at V came to 6 bases and at J to 5 bases, leaving 8 bases not matched to a gene. Looked up from germline, CDR1 is MNHEY and CDR2 is SVGAGI. CDR3 region: CASSKFQREDEQYF. DNA for the CDR3: TGTGCCAGCAGCAAGTTTCAGCGGGAGGACGAGCAGTACTTC.

This chain links TRBV4-2 with TRBJ1-5; no firm D call. CDR1 and CDR2 from the germline V gene are LGHNA and YNFKEQ. The germline V and J ends were trimmed by 0 bases and 4 bases, with 13 bases remaining between them. The CDR3 is made up of 16 amino acids. This chain's CDR3 is CASSQDLEQKNQPQHF. As DNA, the CDR3 is TGTGCCAGCAGCCAAGATCTGGAGCAGAAAAATCAGCCCCAGCATTTT.

J is TRBJ1-2 and V is TRBV6-5; D is unresolved. Germline V lookup: CDR1 MNHEY, CDR2 SVGAGI. The CDR3 consists of 11 residues. V was trimmed by 11 bases and J by 2 bases, leaving 9 bases between them. CDR3: CAAQSNYGYTF. CDR3 bases: TGTGCCGCCCAGTCGAACTATGGCTACACCTTC.

The chain couples TRBV7-2 to TRBJ2-5, with D possibly TRBD2 on 5 matching bases. V was shortened by 2 bases and J by 3 bases, with 13 bases between the two germline ends. Germline CDR1 reads SGHTA; CDR2 reads FQGNSA. The CDR3 extends over 15 amino acids. Here the CDR3 DNA reads TGTGCCAGCAGCTTATTCGGGGAACAGAAAGAGACCCAGTACTTC. The encoded protein is CASSLFGEQKETQYF.

The V call is TRBV11-2, the J call TRBJ1-2; no clear D gene. This CDR3 comprises 16 residues. Germline V lookup: CDR1 SGHAT, CDR2 FQNNGV. V lost 5 bases, J lost 4 bases, and 20 bases lay in between. The CDR3 loop reads CASSARGFATVYGYTF. CDR3 coding DNA: TGTGCCAGCAGCGCCCGAGGCTTTGCCACTGTCTATGGCTACACCTTC.